This entry lists 22 T cell receptor beta chains sequenced from one sample in a study of blood T cells in healthy people across ages. Using a J-beta primer mix together with a sample-barcoded 5' primer, a second PCR was run for roughly 6 to 12 cycles. TCRdb fed the 5' RACE reads into MiXCR, producing one record per CDR3 protein. The table lists fewer than 1,200,000 distinct CDR3 sequences, 20% to 25% of them singletons. The same sample was also studied in work on T cells of mothers and their children.

The sequenced sample consisted of blood. The receptors stem from a girl aged 2 to 9 in good health.

The chain employs TRBV7-2 and TRBJ1-2; TRBD1 agrees at 8 bases. Germline CDR1 reads SGHTA; CDR2 reads FQGNSA. This CDR3 spans 16 amino acids. Trimming cost V 5 bases and J 7 bases; bases outside gene matches: 15. The CDR3 reads CASSPGQGEGPSGYTF. CDR3 DNA sequence: TGTGCCAGCAGCCCTGGACAGGGAGAAGGGCCCAGTGGCTACACCTTC.

This clonotype was detected a few times. The chain links TRBV7-3 to TRBJ2-3, with 9 bases aligning to TRBD2. Germline CDR1 SGHTA, CDR2 FQGTGA. The J segment lost 5 bases and the V segment lost 5 bases, leaving 8 bases of the junction unmatched. This CDR3 has 15 residues. The chain's CDR3 is CASSPRLAGLDTQYF. DNA for the CDR3: TGTGCCAGCAGCCCCCGGCTAGCGGGGTTAGATACGCAGTATTTT.

V usage is TRBV7-9 and J usage is TRBJ1-1; no clear D. V gave up 1 base and J gave up 10 bases, with 10 bases separating them. Germline CDR1 is SEHNR and CDR2 is FQNEAQ (reference sequence). The CDR3 sequence is 12 residues long. The CDR3 loop is CASSLVGTVAFF. The DNA for the CDR3 is TGTGCCAGCAGCTTAGTGGGCACGGTAGCTTTCTTT.

The chain combines TRBV2 with TRBJ1-1; D not resolved. Germline CDR1 reads SNHLY; CDR2 reads FYNNEI. This CDR3 spans 14 amino acids. V lost 10 bases and J lost 1, with 16 bases in between. The CDR3 loop is CATAGSGRNTEAFF. CDR3 coding DNA: TGTGCCACCGCGGGCTCCGGGAGGAACACTGAAGCTTTCTTT. Together with reference TRBV2 and TRBJ1-1, the CDR3 gives the full variable domain: EPEVTQTPSHQVTQMGQEVILRCVPISNHLYFYWYRQILGQKVEFLVSFYNNEISEKSEIFDDQFSVERPDGSNFTLKIRSTKLEDSAMYFCATAGSGRNTEAFFGQGTRLTVV.

CDR3 DNA: TGTGCCAGCAGCCCTCGATACGGTGAAAAACTGTTTTTT. It codes for CASSPRYGEKLFF. The chain joins TRBV5-6 to TRBJ1-4, with unresolved D. Germline assignment: CDR1 SGHDT and CDR2 YYEEEE. The CDR3 totals 13 residues. The ends were cut back, 4 bases at V and 7 bases at J, with 11 bases in the middle.

In its sample, this clonotype was seen a few times. V usage is TRBV4-1 and J usage is TRBJ1-1; D call uncertain. Deletions cut 6 bases from V and 1 base from J, with 18 bases between. Germline-derived CDR1 and CDR2 are MGHRA and YSYEKL. The CDR3 length is 16 residues. The CDR3, as DNA: TGCGCCAGCAGACGGTCTAGAATTGTACCGAACACTGAAGCTTTCTTT. It translates to CASRRSRIVPNTEAFF.

Only a few counts were recorded for this clonotype. The chain uses TRBV5-1 and TRBJ2-4, with D tentatively TRBD1 or TRBD2 (6 bases each). The germline V gene encodes CDR1 SGHRS and CDR2 YFSETQ. Trimming removed 4 bases from V and 5 bases from J, with 10 bases in between. The CDR3 length is 13 residues. CDR3: CASSRRGENIQYF. The CDR3 coding sequence is TGCGCCAGCAGCCGAAGGGGGGAAAACATTCAGTACTTC.

This chain uses TRBV6-1 with TRBJ2-3; maybe TRBD2 (6 bases). CDR3 length: 15 amino acids. V was cut by 2 bases and J by 3 bases, with 12 bases left in between. Looked up from germline, CDR1 is MNHNS and CDR2 is SASEGT. CDR3 nucleotide sequence: TGTGCCAGCAGTGAAATGCTACTAGCAACAGATACGCAGTATTTT. Translated: CASSEMLLATDTQYF.

This clonotype was found a few times. This chain links TRBV12-3 or TRBV12-4 with TRBJ2-6; 7 bases fit TRBD1. V shed 3 bases, J shed 0 bases, and the junction held 11 bases outside the gene matches. The CDR3 is made up of 19 amino acids. The CDR3 nucleotides are TGTGCCAGCAGTTTTACAGGGGCTACAGCCTTCTCTGGGGCCAACGTCCTGACTTTC. It yields the protein CASSFTGATAFSGANVLTF.

The rearrangement links TRBV11-2 to TRBJ2-7; D remains unclear. Trimming removed 0 bases at V and 3 bases at J, with 15 bases between. Germline CDR1 reads SGHAT; CDR2 reads FQNNGV. The CDR3 extends over 16 amino acids. The DNA of the CDR3 is TGTGCCAGCAGCTTAGATGACCAGCTCCGCAACTACGAGCAGTACTTC. Encoded protein: CASSLDDQLRNYEQYF. Variable domain in full (rest from reference TRBV11-2 and TRBJ2-7): EAGVAQSPRYKIIEKRQSVAFWCNPISGHATLYWYQQILGQGPKLLIQFQNNGVVDDSQLPKDRFSAERLKGVDSTLKIQPAKLEDSAVYLCASSLDDQLRNYEQYFGPGTRLTVT.

The chain has TRBV7-3 and TRBJ2-4, with a tentative D call TRBD1 (7 bases). Germline V gene lookup returns CDR1 SGHTA and CDR2 FQGTGA. V dropped 4 bases and J dropped 7 bases, with 11 bases sitting between them. The CDR3 covers 13 residues. DNA of the CDR3: TGTGCCAGCAGCTCCGCAGGGGGGAACATTCAGTACTTC. Translating it yields CASSSAGGNIQYF.

This clonotype was seen repeatedly, ten times or more. Relative to the germline gene, one junction end is altered; a read error may explain this. This chain connects TRBV18 to TRBJ2-1; the D gene is possibly TRBD1 (5 bases). The length of the CDR3 is 14 residues. Germline V lookup: CDR1 KGHSH, CDR2 LQKENI. The CDR3 DNA reads as TGCGCCAGCTCCCCCCAAGGGGCTTACAATGAGCAGTTCTTC. Protein sequence: CASSPQGAYNEQFF. The full variable domain, with the rest looked up from reference TRBV18 and TRBJ2-1, is NAGVMQNPRHLVRRRGQEARLRCSPMKGHSHVYWYRQLPEEGLKFMVYLQKENIIDESGMPKERFSAEFPKEGPSILRIQQVVRGDSAAYFCASSPQGAYNEQFFGPGTRLTVL.

The J gene is TRBJ2-5, the V gene TRBV3-1; D might be TRBD2 (5 bases). The CDR3 has 14 residues. CDR1 is LGHDT, CDR2 YNNKEL, per germline (reference sequence). V dropped 6 bases and J dropped 3 bases, with 14 bases sitting between them. This CDR3 is CASRPLDGEETQYF. For the CDR3, the DNA is TGTGCCAGCAGGCCTCTCGACGGGGAAGAGACCCAGTACTTC.

The chain couples TRBV3-1 to TRBJ1-1; perhaps TRBD1 as D (5 bases). CDR3 size: 14 residues. The ends were cut back, 4 bases at V and 12 bases at J, with 21 bases in the middle. Germline lookup yields CDR1 LGHDT and CDR2 YNNKEL (reference sequence). This CDR3 reads CASSLFGTSSRTFF. The CDR3 DNA is TGTGCCAGCAGCCTTTTCGGGACTTCCTCTCGAACTTTCTTT.

The rearrangement joins TRBV4-2 to TRBJ2-1, with D perhaps matching TRBD1 or TRBD2 (5 bases each). This CDR3 has 15 amino acids. Per germline, CDR1 LGHNA and CDR2 YNFKEQ. V lost 1 base to trimming and J lost 5 bases, with 12 bases between them. The CDR3 coding sequence is TGTGCCAGCAGCCAAGGACCAGGGACGGACAATGAGCAGTTCTTC. This encodes CASSQGPGTDNEQFF.

This clonotype was counted many times. DNA for the CDR3: TGTGCCAGCAGTCCCAGGGGGTCCCTCTCCTACGAGCAGTACTTC. Its translation: CASSPRGSLSYEQYF. The V and J genes are TRBV12-3 or TRBV12-4 and TRBJ2-5, with TRBD1 matching over 7 bases. The DNA matches TRBJ2-7 better at its end, which makes the J call doubtful. The CDR3 is 15 residues long.

The chain recombines TRBV20-1 with TRBJ2-5, with no clear D. Trimming removed 6 bases at V and 0 bases at J, with 5 bases between. CDR1 DFQATT and CDR2 SNEGSKA come from the germline V gene (reference sequence). This CDR3 contains 11 residues. Written as DNA, the CDR3 is TGCAGTGCAGAACACCAAGAGACCCAGTACTTC. Translation gives CSAEHQETQYF.

This clonotype was found a few times. The chain links TRBV7-2 to TRBJ2-5; D is unclear. The CDR3 runs 11 residues. Germline V CDR1 and CDR2: SGHTA, FQGNSA. Deletions cut 10 bases from V and 3 bases from J, with 9 bases between. The CDR3 DNA follows: TGTGCCACTCGGGTGGAAGAGACCCAGTACTTC. It codes for CATRVEETQYF.

Only one count was recorded for this clonotype. The rearrangement links TRBV12-3 or TRBV12-4 to TRBJ2-7, with D unclear. Trimming shortened V by 6 bases and J by 5 bases, and 14 bases separated the two germline ends. The CDR3 sequence is 13 residues long. CDR3 residues: CASRDSFGDEQYF. CDR3 DNA sequence: TGTGCCAGCAGGGATTCCTTTGGGGACGAGCAGTACTTC.

V gene TRBV2 combines with J gene TRBJ2-2; 8 bases agree with TRBD1. The V segment lost 6 bases and the J segment 5 bases; nucleotides outside the gene matches: 8. The CDR3 is 15 residues long. Per the germline V gene, CDR1 is SNHLY and CDR2 is FYNNEI. This CDR3 reads CASREQGAGTGELFF. CDR3 nucleotides: TGTGCCAGCAGGGAGCAGGGGGCGGGGACCGGGGAGCTGTTTTTT. Together with reference TRBV2 and TRBJ2-2, the CDR3 gives the full variable domain: EPEVTQTPSHQVTQMGQEVILRCVPISNHLYFYWYRQILGQKVEFLVSFYNNEISEKSEIFDDQFSVERPDGSNFTLKIRSTKLEDSAMYFCASREQGAGTGELFFGEGSRLTVL.

This clonotype was seen more than once but under ten times. This chain links TRBV7-2 with TRBJ2-2, with 9 bases that match TRBD2. Unmatched junction bases numbered 5, after V lost 6 bases and J lost 3 bases. Germline loops: CDR1 SGHTA, CDR2 FQGNSA. The CDR3 contains 15 residues. CDR3 nucleotides: TGTGCCAGCAGACCTAGCGGGGCCGACACCGGGGAGCTGTTTTTT. This codes for CASRPSGADTGELFF.

In its sample, this clonotype was seen a few times. V gene TRBV29-1 combines with J gene TRBJ2-5; unclear D gene. Germline-derived CDR1 and CDR2 are SQVTM and ANQGSEA. With 4 bases removed from V and 2 bases from J, the gap between germline ends came to 17 bases. CDR3 length: 15 amino acids. This chain's CDR3 is CSVVAASDQQETQYF. In DNA, the CDR3 is TGCAGCGTTGTGGCAGCATCAGACCAACAAGAGACCCAGTACTTC.